These 30 T cell receptor beta chains share one sample of origin, sequenced in a study of T cells in Graves' hyperthyroidism and ophthalmopathy. Amplified TCR beta CDR3 regions came from RNA transcripts. HTBI primers drove first-round RT-PCR of the TCR CDR3. TCRdb ran MiXCR on the multiplex PCR reads and lists one entry per CDR3 protein. Among under 400,000 distinct CDR3 sequences listed, around 16% were seen once. Specimen: blood. These TCRs come from a woman aged 18-30 years with Graves' hyperthyroidism that later progressed to Graves' ophthalmopathy.

This clonotype was observed a handful of times. The gene calls are TRBV20-1 and TRBJ2-3, with D perhaps TRBD2 (6 bases). Germline V gene sequence: CDR1 DFQATT, CDR2 SNEGSKA (reference sequence). The CDR3 totals 18 residues. The V gene lost 1 base and the J gene lost 0 bases, with 20 bases spanning the gap. CDR3: CSARVPVRSGVSTDTQYF. DNA for the CDR3: TGCAGTGCTAGAGTCCCGGTAAGATCGGGAGTAAGCACAGATACGCAGTATTTT.

On this clonotype itself: A much larger clone lies a single base off, so this may be a read error. The V call is TRBV2, the J call TRBJ2-5; the D gene is possibly TRBD2 (7 bases). This CDR3 spans 12 amino acids. Germline assignment: CDR1 SNHLY and CDR2 FYNNEI. V was shortened by 6 bases and J by 13 bases, with 18 bases between the two germline ends. This CDR3 is CASSPDGGRVYF. CDR3 nucleotide sequence: TGTGCCAGCAGCCCGGACGGGGGGCGCGTGTACTTC.

This clonotype showed up many times. The rearrangement uses TRBV27 and TRBJ1-6; D unclear. This CDR3 spans 15 amino acids. Germline values: CDR1 MNHEY, CDR2 SMNVEV (reference sequence). The V and J ends lost 2 bases and 7 bases respectively, with 12 bases between them. For the CDR3, the DNA is TGTGCCAGCAGTTTAGTTGGGCGAGGAAATTCACCCCTCCACTTT. Translation gives CASSLVGRGNSPLHF.

This clonotype was detected ten times or more. This sequence joins TRBV6-2 or TRBV6-3 and TRBJ2-3; D assignment may be TRBD1 or TRBD2 (5 bases each). This CDR3 spans 17 amino acids. Germline loops: CDR1 MNHEY, CDR2 SVGEGT. With 6 bases removed from V and 2 bases from J, the gap between germline ends came to 21 bases. The CDR3 sequence is CASRDSRRARATDTQYF. The CDR3 coding sequence is TGTGCCAGCAGAGACTCACGGCGGGCCAGGGCCACAGATACGCAGTATTTT.

There are many counts of this clonotype. This chain connects TRBV3-1 to TRBJ2-3; unclear D gene. Germline loops: CDR1 LGHDT, CDR2 YNNKEL (reference sequence). Trimming took off 2 bases at V and 2 bases at J, with 8 bases between the two ends. The CDR3 is 14 amino acids. Here the CDR3 DNA reads TGTGCCAGCAGCCAACCCACAGACACAGATACGCAGTATTTT. It specifies CASSQPTDTDTQYF.

This clonotype was recorded at least ten times. The V and J genes are TRBV2 and TRBJ2-2, with D perhaps matching TRBD1 (6 bases). Germline CDR1 is SNHLY and CDR2 is FYNNEI. CDR3 length: 16 residues. Trimming took 6 bases from V and 2 from J, leaving 16 bases between them. The CDR3 DNA sequence: TGTGCCAGCAGGCGCCACAGGGTGGGAAACACCGGGGAGCTGTTTTTT. Encoded protein: CASRRHRVGNTGELFF.

This clonotype was picked up many times. The chain carries TRBV5-1 and TRBJ2-2; 12 nucleotides align to TRBD2. V lost 7 bases and J lost 5; bases outside the gene matches: 6. The germline V gene has CDR1 SGHRS and CDR2 YFSETQ. The CDR3 consists of 15 residues. The CDR3 DNA reads as TGCGCCAGCCAACTAGCGGGAGGAAGGACCGGGGAGCTGTTTTTT. Translation: CASQLAGGRTGELFF.

This rearrangement joins TRBV7-9 to TRBJ2-2, with D unresolved. The CDR3 length is 13 residues. From germline, CDR1 is SEHNR and CDR2 FQNEAQ (reference sequence). The V end was cut by 5 bases, the J end by 4 bases, with 8 bases between. CDR3 in amino acids: CASSQESTGELFF. CDR3 sequence (DNA): TGTGCCAGCAGCCAAGAGAGCACCGGGGAGCTGTTTTTT.

In this sample, this clonotype turned up a few times. The chain employs TRBV7-6 and TRBJ1-1; tentative D call: TRBD1 (5 bases). V dropped 1 base and J dropped 0 bases, with 15 bases sitting between them. CDR3 length: 17 amino acids. Germline CDR1 is SGHVS and CDR2 is FNYEAQ. The chain's CDR3 is CASSLEGREGLNTEAFF. CDR3 bases: TGTGCCAGCAGCTTAGAGGGCAGGGAAGGATTGAACACTGAAGCTTTCTTT.

The chain combines TRBV28 with TRBJ1-5; no reliable D call. CDR3 length equals 14 residues. V dropped 4 bases and J dropped 0 bases, with 7 bases sitting between them. CDR1 and CDR2 from the germline V gene are MDHEN and SYDVKM. The CDR3, as DNA: TGTGCCAGCAGTTCCGATTATAGCAATCAGCCCCAGCATTTT. Its protein is CASSSDYSNQPQHF.

The chain couples TRBV5-4 to TRBJ2-3; D tentatively reads TRBD1 or TRBD2 (5 bases each). The germline V gene encodes CDR1 SGHNT and CDR2 YYREEE (reference sequence). The CDR3 contains 13 residues. Between the trimmed V and J ends, which lost 3 bases and 6 bases, there was a span of 11 bases. The CDR3 sequence is CASSSGREDTQYF. DNA for the CDR3: TGTGCCAGCAGCTCTGGCAGGGAGGATACGCAGTATTTT.

This clonotype has at least ten counts. The rearrangement uses TRBV20-1 and TRBJ2-5; tentatively, D is TRBD2 (5 bases). The V gene's germline CDR1 is DFQATT and CDR2 SNEGSKA (reference sequence). There are 14 residues in the CDR3. V was cut by 0 bases and J by 3 bases, with 11 bases left in between. The CDR3 loop is CSARERGSKETQYF. DNA of the CDR3: TGCAGTGCTAGAGAGCGAGGGTCAAAAGAGACCCAGTACTTC.

The V and J genes are TRBV12-3 or TRBV12-4 and TRBJ2-3; D not certain. Trimming took off 8 bases at V and 3 bases at J, with 9 bases between the two ends. This CDR3 region has 12 residues. The CDR3 here is CASFSKTDTQYF. The CDR3, as DNA: TGTGCCAGCTTCTCGAAAACAGATACGCAGTATTTT.

This clonotype was counted at least ten times. V and J are TRBV2 and TRBJ1-2, with 10 nucleotides matching TRBD1. J gave up 8 bases and V 4 bases, and 7 bases lay outside the gene matches. From germline, CDR1 is SNHLY and CDR2 FYNNEI. There are 14 residues in the CDR3. The CDR3 DNA reads TGTGCCAGCAGTGCGGGACAGGGGATACAAGGCTACACCTTC. This sequence encodes CASSAGQGIQGYTF. The variable domain in full, with the rest retrieved from reference TRBV2 and TRBJ1-2, is EPEVTQTPSHQVTQMGQEVILRCVPISNHLYFYWYRQILGQKVEFLVSFYNNEISEKSEIFDDQFSVERPDGSNFTLKIRSTKLEDSAMYFCASSAGQGIQGYTFGSGTRLTVV.

This clonotype was found many times. V gene TRBV2 combines with J gene TRBJ2-2, with D maybe TRBD2 (5 bases). The CDR3 spans 16 residues. The V and J ends lost 0 bases and 3 bases respectively, with 11 bases between them. From germline, CDR1 is SNHLY and CDR2 FYNNEI. CDR3 sequence reads: CASSEATTPDTGELFF. CDR3 DNA: TGTGCCAGCAGTGAAGCGACTACCCCGGACACCGGGGAGCTGTTTTTT.

At least ten counts were recorded for this clonotype. The gene calls are TRBV28 and TRBJ1-2; 9 bases align to TRBD1. Germline loops: CDR1 MDHEN, CDR2 SYDVKM. V dropped 5 bases and J dropped 8; count of bases not matched to a gene: 15. The CDR3 has 16 residues. CDR3 sequence: CASSVIVPGQGEGYTF. The DNA of the CDR3 is TGTGCCAGCAGTGTGATCGTACCGGGACAGGGAGAGGGCTACACCTTC.

The gene calls are TRBV10-3 and TRBJ2-5; TRBD2 agrees at 13 bases. The length of the CDR3 is 16 residues. Germline CDR1 is ENHRY and CDR2 is SYGVKD. With 2 bases clipped from V and 4 bases from J, the junction kept 4 bases outside the gene matches. The CDR3 is CAISENGLAGVETQYF. As DNA, the CDR3 is TGTGCCATCAGTGAGAACGGACTAGCGGGAGTAGAGACCCAGTACTTC.

The chain employs TRBV7-9 and TRBJ2-5; the D gene could be TRBD1 or TRBD2 (6 bases each). V was shortened by 0 bases and J by 5 bases, with 16 bases between the two germline ends. Germline CDR1 and CDR2: SEHNR and FQNEAQ (reference sequence). The CDR3 spans 16 residues. DNA of the CDR3: TGTGCCAGCAGCTTAGCGCTCCCGGGGGCGGGGGAGACCCAGTACTTC. As protein: CASSLALPGAGETQYF. Together with reference TRBV7-9 and TRBJ2-5, the CDR3 gives the full variable domain: DTGVSQNPRHKITKRGQNVTFRCDPISEHNRLYWYRQTLGQGPEFLTYFQNEAQLEKSRLLSDRFSAERPKGSFSTLEIQRTEQGDSAMYLCASSLALPGAGETQYFGPGTRLLVL.

This clonotype was seen ten or more times. The chain uses TRBV11-3 and TRBJ2-2; 12 bases are a match to TRBD2. Trimming took 8 bases from V and 3 from J; bases not matched to a gene: 10. The CDR3 is made up of 17 amino acids. The germline gives CDR1 SGHNT, CDR2 YENEEA. The CDR3 sequence is CASADLAGGRDTGELFF. Written as DNA, the CDR3 is TGTGCCAGCGCAGATCTAGCGGGAGGGCGCGACACCGGGGAGCTGTTTTTT.

The J gene is TRBJ2-1, the V gene TRBV29-1; possibly TRBD1 or TRBD2 for D (6 bases each). The germline CDR1 and CDR2 sequences are SQVTM and ANQGSEA. The ends were cut back, 4 bases at V and 3 bases at J, with 22 bases in the middle. The CDR3 consists of 17 residues. This CDR3 is CSVGFMRDEGDYNEQFF. As DNA, the CDR3 is TGCAGCGTTGGTTTTATGCGGGATGAGGGGGACTACAATGAGCAGTTCTTC.

For this clonotype: A much larger clone differs by one base, so this may be a read error. This rearrangement joins TRBV15 to TRBJ2-1; 7 bases are shared with TRBD1. J was trimmed by 10 bases and V by 1 base; bases with no gene match: 16. The CDR3 extends over 17 amino acids. Germline assignment: CDR1 LNHNV and CDR2 YYDKDF (reference sequence). The CDR3 protein is CATSRGSRGGASDEQFF. Here the CDR3 DNA reads TGTGCCACCAGCAGAGGGTCCCGAGGGGGCGCTTCGGACGAGCAGTTCTTC.

This clonotype was observed a handful of times. The junction shows a germline mismatch at one end, possibly a read error. The chain is built from TRBV20-1 and TRBJ2-5; a possible D gene is TRBD1 (5 bases). CDR1 is DFQATT and CDR2 is SNEGSKA in the germline V gene (reference sequence). The CDR3 covers 13 residues. The CDR3 DNA is TGCAGTGCGGGGCGGTTGGATCAAGGGACCCAGTACTTC. Encoded protein: CSAGRLDQGTQYF.

The chain joins TRBV29-1 to TRBJ2-3, with 10 nucleotides matching TRBD2. This CDR3 region has 14 residues. In germline, CDR1 is SQVTM, CDR2 ANQGSEA. V lost 4 bases, J lost 1 base, and 2 bases stayed unmatched. CDR3 sequence: CSVAGLAGTDTQYF. The CDR3 nucleotides read TGCAGCGTTGCCGGACTAGCGGGCACAGATACGCAGTATTTT.

This clonotype was counted ten times or more. This chain links TRBV5-5 with TRBJ2-3; TRBD2 aligns across 10 bases. Germline assignment: CDR1 SGHKS and CDR2 YYEKEE (reference sequence). The ends lost 0 bases at V and 5 bases at J; junction bases unmatched: 9. The CDR3 loop spans 17 amino acids. The CDR3 DNA follows: TGTGCCAGCAGCTTGGAGACGGGACTAGCGAGGAAAGATACGCAGTATTTT. Its translation: CASSLETGLARKDTQYF.

The gene calls are TRBV27 and TRBJ2-1; tentative D call: TRBD1 (6 bases). Germline CDR1 is MNHEY and CDR2 is SMNVEV (reference sequence). The CDR3 has 14 residues. Trimming took 3 bases from V and 4 from J, leaving 10 bases between them. This chain's CDR3 is CASSLQGQYNEQFF. The CDR3 region has the DNA TGTGCCAGCAGTTTGCAGGGGCAATACAATGAGCAGTTCTTC.

This clonotype was detected ten times or more. The chain uses TRBV2 and TRBJ2-4; D gene unclear. The V and J ends lost 7 bases and 3 bases respectively, with 13 bases between them. The CDR3 sequence is 14 residues long. The germline CDR1 and CDR2 sequences are SNHLY and FYNNEI. CDR3 sequence: CASKSFRGKNIQYF. The CDR3 DNA reads as TGTGCCAGCAAAAGCTTCCGAGGCAAAAACATTCAGTACTTC.

There are many counts of this clonotype. The chain carries TRBV11-2 and TRBJ2-2; D is undetermined. Germline-derived CDR1 and CDR2 are SGHAT and FQNNGV. The CDR3 sequence is 19 residues long. V was shortened by 2 bases and J by 1 base, with 20 bases between the two germline ends. CDR3 bases: TGTGCCAGCAGCTTAATGATGACGTCACGCTACCAGAACACCGGGGAGCTGTTTTTT. Translated: CASSLMMTSRYQNTGELFF.

In this sample, this clonotype turned up a few times. The V and J genes are TRBV28 and TRBJ1-3; D is undetermined. The CDR3 has 15 residues. Germline values: CDR1 MDHEN, CDR2 SYDVKM. V dropped 2 bases and J dropped 0 bases, with 8 bases sitting between them. The CDR3 region is CASSLEKNSGNTIYF. In DNA form, the CDR3 reads TGTGCCAGCAGTTTAGAGAAGAACTCTGGAAACACCATATATTTT.

This clonotype was seen many times. The chain has TRBV28 and TRBJ2-1; D is uncertain. The V end lost 4 bases, the J end lost 0 bases, and 28 bases lay between the germline ends. This CDR3 comprises 21 residues. Germline V lookup: CDR1 MDHEN, CDR2 SYDVKM. In nucleotides, the CDR3 is TGTGCCAGCAGTTCTTATTGGCCCCTCCCAACCCCCGCCTCCTCCTACAATGAGCAGTTCTTC. Translation: CASSSYWPLPTPASSYNEQFF.

This clonotype was observed at least ten times. CDR3 nucleotides: TGTGCCAGCAGTTTTCATCCCTATGAGCAGTTCTTC. It is translated as CASSFHPYEQFF. The gene calls are TRBV12-3 or TRBV12-4 and TRBJ2-1; D is undetermined. The CDR3 is made up of 12 amino acids. Trimming pared 3 bases from V and 8 bases from J, leaving 8 bases between.